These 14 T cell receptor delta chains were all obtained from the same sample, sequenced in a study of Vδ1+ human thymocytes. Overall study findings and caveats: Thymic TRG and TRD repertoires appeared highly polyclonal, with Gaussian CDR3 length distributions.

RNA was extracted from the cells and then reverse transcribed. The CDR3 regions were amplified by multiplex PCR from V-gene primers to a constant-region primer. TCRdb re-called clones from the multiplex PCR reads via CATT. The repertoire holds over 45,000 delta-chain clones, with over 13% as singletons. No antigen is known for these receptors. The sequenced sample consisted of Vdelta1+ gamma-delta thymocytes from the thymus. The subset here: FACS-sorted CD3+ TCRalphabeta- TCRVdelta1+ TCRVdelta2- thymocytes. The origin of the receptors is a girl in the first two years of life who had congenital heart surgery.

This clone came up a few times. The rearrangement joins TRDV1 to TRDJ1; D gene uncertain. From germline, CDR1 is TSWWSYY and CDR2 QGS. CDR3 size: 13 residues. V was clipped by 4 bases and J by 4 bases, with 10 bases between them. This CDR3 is CALGGTVFDKLIF. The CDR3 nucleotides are TGTGCTCTTGGGGGTACGGTATTCGATAAACTCATCTTT.

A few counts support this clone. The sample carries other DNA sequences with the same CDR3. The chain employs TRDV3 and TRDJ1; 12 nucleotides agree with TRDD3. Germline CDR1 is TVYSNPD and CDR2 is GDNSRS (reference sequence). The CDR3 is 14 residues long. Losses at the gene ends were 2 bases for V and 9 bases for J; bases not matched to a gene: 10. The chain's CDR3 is CAFRYWGIPVELIF. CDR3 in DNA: TGTGCCTTTCGTTACTGGGGGATACCAGTGGAACTCATCTTT.

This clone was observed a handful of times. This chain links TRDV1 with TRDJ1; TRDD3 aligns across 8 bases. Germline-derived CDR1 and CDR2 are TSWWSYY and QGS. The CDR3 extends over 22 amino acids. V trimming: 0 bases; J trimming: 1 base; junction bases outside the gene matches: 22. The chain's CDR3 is CALGELDSYNWGPRLGTDKLIF. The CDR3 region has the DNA TGTGCTCTTGGGGAACTAGACTCCTACAACTGGGGGCCCCGGTTAGGCACCGATAAACTCATCTTT.

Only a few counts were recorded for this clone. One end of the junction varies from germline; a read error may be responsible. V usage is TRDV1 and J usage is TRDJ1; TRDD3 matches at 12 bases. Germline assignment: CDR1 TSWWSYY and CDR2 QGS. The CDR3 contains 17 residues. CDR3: CALGEARTPGGYGKLIF. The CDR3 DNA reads TGTGCTCTTGGGGAAGCCCGCACCCCTGGGGGATACGGAAAACTCATCTTC.

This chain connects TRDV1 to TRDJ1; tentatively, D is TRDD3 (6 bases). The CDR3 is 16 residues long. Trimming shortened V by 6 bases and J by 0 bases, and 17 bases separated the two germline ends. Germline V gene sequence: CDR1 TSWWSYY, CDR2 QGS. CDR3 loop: CALGMCPGEYTDKLIF. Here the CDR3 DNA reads TGTGCTCTTGGTATGTGCCCTGGGGAGTACACCGATAAACTCATCTTT.

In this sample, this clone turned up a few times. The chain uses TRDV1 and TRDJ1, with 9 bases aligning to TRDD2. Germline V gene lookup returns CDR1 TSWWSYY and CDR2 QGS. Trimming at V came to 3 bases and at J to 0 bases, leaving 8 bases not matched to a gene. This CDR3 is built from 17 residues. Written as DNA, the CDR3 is TGTGCTCTTGGGGACGCCTTCCTACTGGATCACACCGATAAACTCATCTTT. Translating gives CALGDAFLLDHTDKLIF.

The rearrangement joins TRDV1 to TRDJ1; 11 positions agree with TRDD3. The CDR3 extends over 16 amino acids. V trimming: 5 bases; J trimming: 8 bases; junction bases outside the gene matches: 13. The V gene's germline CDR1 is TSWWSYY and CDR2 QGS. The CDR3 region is CALGTLPNWGIRKLIF. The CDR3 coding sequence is TGTGCTCTTGGGACGCTTCCTAATTGGGGGATACGGAAACTCATCTTT.

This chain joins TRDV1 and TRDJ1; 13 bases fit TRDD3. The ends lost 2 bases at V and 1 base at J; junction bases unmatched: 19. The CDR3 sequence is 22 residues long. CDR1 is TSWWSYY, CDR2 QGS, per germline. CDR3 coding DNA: TGTGCTCTTGGGGAAGAATTCGGTTGGTTGACTGGGGGATACGCGTTCACCGATAAACTCATCTTT. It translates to CALGEEFGWLTGGYAFTDKLIF.

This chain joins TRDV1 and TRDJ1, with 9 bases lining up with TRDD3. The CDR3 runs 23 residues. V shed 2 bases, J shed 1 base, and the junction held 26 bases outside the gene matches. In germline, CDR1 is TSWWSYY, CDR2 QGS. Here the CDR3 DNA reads TGTGCTCTTGGGGAATATCCTTCCCCGTTACTGGGGGACCGACCGTGTGGCACCGATAAACTCATCTTT. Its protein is CALGEYPSPLLGDRPCGTDKLIF.

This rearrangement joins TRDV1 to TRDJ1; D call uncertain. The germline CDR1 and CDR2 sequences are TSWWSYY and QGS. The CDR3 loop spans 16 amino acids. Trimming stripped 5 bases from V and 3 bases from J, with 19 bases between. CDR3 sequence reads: CALGFECVQYADKLIF. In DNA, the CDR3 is TGTGCTCTTGGGTTCGAATGTGTCCAGTACGCCGATAAACTCATCTTT.

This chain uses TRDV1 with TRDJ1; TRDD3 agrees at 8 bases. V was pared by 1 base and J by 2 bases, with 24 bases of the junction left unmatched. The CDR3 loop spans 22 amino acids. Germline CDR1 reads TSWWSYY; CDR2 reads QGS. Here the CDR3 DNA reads TGTGCTCTTGGGGAACCCCCACATTTCCTAGGGGGTCTGGGGGAAACGACCGATAAACTCATCTTT. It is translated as CALGEPPHFLGGLGETTDKLIF.

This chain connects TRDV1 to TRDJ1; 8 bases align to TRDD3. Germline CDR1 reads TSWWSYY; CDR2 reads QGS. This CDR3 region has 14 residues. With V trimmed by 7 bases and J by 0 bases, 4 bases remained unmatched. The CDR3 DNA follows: TGTGCTCTTGCTGGGGGAAAGTACACCGATAAACTCATCTTT. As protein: CALAGGKYTDKLIF.

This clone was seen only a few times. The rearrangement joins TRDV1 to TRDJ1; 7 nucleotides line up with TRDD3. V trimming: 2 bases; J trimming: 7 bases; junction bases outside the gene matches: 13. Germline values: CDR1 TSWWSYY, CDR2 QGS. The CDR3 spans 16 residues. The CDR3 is CALGEGPRGGPVKLIF. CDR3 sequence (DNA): TGTGCTCTTGGGGAAGGTCCTCGTGGGGGACCAGTTAAACTCATCTTT.

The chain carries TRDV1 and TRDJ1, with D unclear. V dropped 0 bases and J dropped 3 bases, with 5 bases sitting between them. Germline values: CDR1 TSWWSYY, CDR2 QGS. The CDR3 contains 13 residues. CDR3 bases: TGTGCTCTTGGGGAACTCTACGCCGATAAACTCATCTTT. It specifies CALGELYADKLIF.